This T cell receptor beta chain was identified during a study of T cell responses to AZD1222 COVID-19 vaccine. The method was immunoSEQ multiplex PCR; TCRdb's version includes in-frame clones alone and lacks a portion of them. The sample has approximately 140,000 clones, 94% seen once; the top ten hold over 1%. V was cut by 6 bases and J by 3 bases, with 14 bases left in between. This CDR3 comprises 14 residues. CDR1 and CDR2 (germline): MNHEY, SVGAGI. The chain combines TRBV6-5 with TRBJ1-1, with unresolved D. The source of this sequence is an adult in good health. The sample consisted of peripheral blood, taken on day 0 of AZD1222 vaccination. The CDR3 DNA reads TGTGCCAGCAGCTTCCTACCTGGGGACACTGAAGCTTTCTTT. This sequence encodes CASSFLPGDTEAFF.